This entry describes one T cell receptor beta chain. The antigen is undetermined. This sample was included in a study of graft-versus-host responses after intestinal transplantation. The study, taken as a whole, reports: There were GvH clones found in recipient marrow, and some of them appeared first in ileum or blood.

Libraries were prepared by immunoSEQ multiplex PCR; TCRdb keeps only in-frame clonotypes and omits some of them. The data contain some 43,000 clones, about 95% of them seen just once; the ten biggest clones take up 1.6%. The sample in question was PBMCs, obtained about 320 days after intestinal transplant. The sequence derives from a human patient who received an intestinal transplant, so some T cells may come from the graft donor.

The CDR3 sequence is CASSYSEPGERDEQFF. CDR3 DNA: TGTGCCAGCAGTTACTCGGAACCGGGAGAACGCGATGAGCAGTTCTTC. J is TRBJ2-1 and V is TRBV6-5; TRBD2 is a possible D gene (6 bases). The CDR3 is made up of 16 amino acids. The germline gives CDR1 MNHEY, CDR2 SVGAGI. Between the trimmed V and J ends, which lost 0 bases and 8 bases, there was a span of 17 bases.